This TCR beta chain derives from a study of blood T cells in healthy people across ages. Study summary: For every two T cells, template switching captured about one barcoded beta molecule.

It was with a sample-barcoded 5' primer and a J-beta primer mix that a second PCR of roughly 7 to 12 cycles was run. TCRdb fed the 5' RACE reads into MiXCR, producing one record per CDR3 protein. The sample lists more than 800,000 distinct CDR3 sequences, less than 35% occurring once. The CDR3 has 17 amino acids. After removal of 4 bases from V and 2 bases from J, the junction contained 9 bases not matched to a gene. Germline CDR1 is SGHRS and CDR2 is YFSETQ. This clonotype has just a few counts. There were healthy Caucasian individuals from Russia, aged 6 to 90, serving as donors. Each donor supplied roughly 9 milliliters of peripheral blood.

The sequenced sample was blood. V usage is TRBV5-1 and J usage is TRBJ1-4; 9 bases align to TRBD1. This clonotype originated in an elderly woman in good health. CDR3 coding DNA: TGCGCCAGCAGCCCCGGGACAGGGTTTGCGACTAATGAAAAACTGTTTTTT. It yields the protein CASSPGTGFATNEKLFF.